These 10 T cell receptor beta chains share one sample of origin, sequenced in a study of blood T cells in healthy people across ages. The authors ran a second PCR of about 7 to 11 cycles using a sample-barcoded 5' primer and a J-beta primer mix. TCRdb passed the 5' RACE reads through MiXCR, listing each CDR3 protein once. The table records hundreds of thousands of distinct CDR3 sequences, 24% of them present only once. The sample also formed part of further work on T cells of mothers and their children.

Sequencing input: blood. These receptors were taken from a boy between 5 and 17 years old in good health.

This clonotype was seen a handful of times. The chain joins TRBV7-9 to TRBJ2-3, with D maybe TRBD2 (6 bases). The CDR3 runs to 18 residues. Germline loops: CDR1 SEHNR, CDR2 FQNEAQ (reference sequence). Trimming shortened V by 5 bases and J by 2 bases, and 23 bases separated the two germline ends. The CDR3 here is CASSDSGTPNAVTDTQYF. DNA of the CDR3: TGTGCCAGCAGCGACTCCGGGACTCCAAACGCCGTCACAGATACGCAGTATTTT.

This clonotype was observed a handful of times. This chain links TRBV7-3 with TRBJ2-3, with 10 bases aligning to TRBD2. Germline loops: CDR1 SGHTA, CDR2 FQGTGA. The CDR3 runs 14 residues. V was pared by 5 bases and J by 5 bases, with 4 bases of the junction left unmatched. The CDR3, as DNA: TGTGCCAGCAGCGGTAGCGGGGGGAGAGATACGCAGTATTTT. As protein: CASSGSGGRDTQYF.

J is TRBJ1-1 and V is TRBV29-1, with no clear D. The CDR3 has 13 amino acids. Germline CDR1 is SQVTM and CDR2 is ANQGSEA. Trimming left V 2 bases short and J 4 bases short, with 11 bases between. The CDR3 DNA reads TGCAGCGTTGAACCCGGGTCCTCCACTGAAGCTTTCTTT. This gives the protein CSVEPGSSTEAFF.

This clonotype was counted a few times. V usage is TRBV20-1 and J usage is TRBJ1-2, with TRBD1 as a possible D gene (5 bases). Germline values: CDR1 DFQATT, CDR2 SNEGSKA (reference sequence). Deletions cut 0 bases from V and 4 bases from J, with 12 bases between. The CDR3 contains 14 residues. CDR3 amino acids: CSARDPRGSYGYTF. DNA for the CDR3: TGCAGTGCTAGAGACCCCCGGGGGTCCTATGGCTACACCTTC.

This clonotype showed up many times. The J gene is TRBJ2-3, the V gene TRBV4-3; TRBD2 matches at 8 bases. V was clipped by 1 base and J by 0 bases; unmatched bases: 3. The germline V gene encodes CDR1 LGHNA and CDR2 YSLEER. The CDR3 spans 16 residues. Here the CDR3 reads CASSQVLAGSTDTQYF. The CDR3 region has the DNA TGCGCCAGCAGCCAAGTTTTAGCGGGGAGCACAGATACGCAGTATTTT.

V and J are TRBV11-1 and TRBJ1-1, with D possibly matching TRBD1 (5 bases). V lost 5 bases, J lost 0 bases, and 16 bases lay in between. CDR3 length: 16 amino acids. CDR1 is SGHAT, CDR2 FQDESV, per germline (reference sequence). The CDR3 DNA follows: TGTGCCAGCAGCCCTAGCGGGATGACAGTGAACACTGAAGCTTTCTTT. Translated, it gives CASSPSGMTVNTEAFF.

The V gene is TRBV7-2, the J gene TRBJ2-5; 7 bases agree with TRBD2. The J call may be mistaken, given a closer DNA end match to TRBJ2-7. Germline V gives CDR1 SGHTA, CDR2 FQGNSA. The CDR3 runs to 14 residues. CDR3 region: CASSPRLAGHEQYF. The CDR3 region has the DNA TGTGCCAGCAGCCCCCGACTAGCCGGCCACGAGCAGTACTTC.

This clonotype was observed a handful of times. The gene calls are TRBV7-9 and TRBJ2-1; possibly TRBD2 for D (5 bases). The last part of the DNA fits TRBJ2-7 better; the J call may be wrong. Germline V gives CDR1 SEHNR, CDR2 FQNEAQ (reference sequence). CDR3 length: 14 amino acids. CDR3 sequence reads: CASSLTRETYEQYF. CDR3 in DNA: TGTGCCAGCAGCTTAACAAGGGAGACCTACGAGCAGTACTTC.

This clonotype appeared a few times. The V and J genes are TRBV7-2 and TRBJ2-7, with TRBD1 as a possible D gene (6 bases). V lost 5 bases and J lost 5, with 13 bases in between. CDR3 size: 13 residues. The germline V gene encodes CDR1 SGHTA and CDR2 FQGNSA. This chain's CDR3 is CASSPDRKHEQYF. The CDR3 DNA reads TGTGCCAGCAGCCCTGACAGGAAACACGAGCAGTACTTC.

In its sample, this clonotype was seen a few times. Here the CDR3 DNA reads TGTGCCAGCAGCCGGGGGACAGCCCTGAACACTGAAGCTTTCTTT. Its translation is CASSRGTALNTEAFF. V gene TRBV5-6 combines with J gene TRBJ1-1; 7 bases line up with TRBD1. V shed 4 bases, J shed 0 bases, and the junction held 6 bases outside the gene matches. CDR1 is SGHDT, CDR2 YYEEEE, per germline. The CDR3 spans 15 residues.